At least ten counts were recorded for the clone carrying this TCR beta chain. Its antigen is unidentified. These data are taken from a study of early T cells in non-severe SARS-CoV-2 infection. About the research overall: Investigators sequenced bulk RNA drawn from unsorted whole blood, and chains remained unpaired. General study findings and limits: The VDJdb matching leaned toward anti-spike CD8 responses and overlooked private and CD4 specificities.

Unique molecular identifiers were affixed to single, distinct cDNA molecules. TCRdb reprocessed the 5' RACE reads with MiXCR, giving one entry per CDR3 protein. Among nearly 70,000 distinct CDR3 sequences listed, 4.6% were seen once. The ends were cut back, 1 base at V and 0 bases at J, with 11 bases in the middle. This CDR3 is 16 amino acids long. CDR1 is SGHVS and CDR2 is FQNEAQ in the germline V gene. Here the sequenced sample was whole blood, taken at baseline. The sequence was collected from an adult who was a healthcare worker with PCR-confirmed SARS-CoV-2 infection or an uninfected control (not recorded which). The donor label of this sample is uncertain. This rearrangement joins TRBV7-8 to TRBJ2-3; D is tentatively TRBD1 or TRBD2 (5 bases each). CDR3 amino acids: CASSLERGISTDTQYF. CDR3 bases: TGTGCCAGCAGCTTAGAGAGGGGAATTAGCACAGATACGCAGTATTTT.